The next 14 T cell receptor beta chains were all read from a single sample in a study of T cell responses to AZD1222 COVID-19 vaccine. The repertoire was sequenced with immunoSEQ multiplex PCR; TCRdb's copy has only in-frame clones and lacks some. Here the sample spans about 140,000 clones, roughly 92% being singletons. The input for sequencing was peripheral blood, taken on day 0 of AZD1222 vaccination. All receptors come from an adult in good health.

V usage is TRBV7-2 and J usage is TRBJ1-4; D remains ambiguous. This CDR3 spans 14 amino acids. The germline V gene has CDR1 SGHTA and CDR2 FQGNSA. V lost 0 bases, J lost 8 bases, and 10 bases lay in between. The CDR3 nucleotides are TGTGCCAGCAGCTTAGCACCGCTCGGCGAAAAACTGTTTTTT. Translated: CASSLAPLGEKLFF.

This sequence joins TRBV11-2 and TRBJ2-2; TRBD2 matches 11 bases. With V trimmed by 1 base and J by 7 bases, 2 bases remained unmatched. CDR1 and CDR2 from the germline V gene are SGHAT and FQNNGV. CDR3 length: 15 amino acids. The DNA for the CDR3 is TGTGCCAGCAGCTTAGTAGCGGGAGGGGGCGGGGAGCTGTTTTTT. Protein sequence: CASSLVAGGGGELFF.

This chain joins TRBV2 and TRBJ2-3; either TRBD1 or TRBD2 may supply D (5 bases each). There are 15 residues in the CDR3. V was pared by 4 bases and J by 5 bases, with 16 bases between. Germline CDR1 is SNHLY and CDR2 is FYNNEI. Written as DNA, the CDR3 is TGTGCCAGCAGTGTCCAAAGTGGGACCGGAGATACGCAGTATTTT. It is translated as CASSVQSGTGDTQYF. Together with reference TRBV2 and TRBJ2-3, the CDR3 gives the full variable domain: EPEVTQTPSHQVTQMGQEVILRCVPISNHLYFYWYRQILGQKVEFLVSFYNNEISEKSEIFDDQFSVERPDGSNFTLKIRSTKLEDSAMYFCASSVQSGTGDTQYFGPGTRLTVL.

The chain carries TRBV28 and TRBJ1-2; 7 nucleotides agree with TRBD1. The CDR3 runs to 14 residues. The germline gives CDR1 MDHEN, CDR2 SYDVKM. After removal of 3 bases from V and 0 bases from J, the junction contained 1 base not matched to a gene. The DNA for the CDR3 is TGTGCCAGCAGTTTTCAGGGGGCTAACTATGGCTACACCTTC. It translates to CASSFQGANYGYTF.

On this clone: The junction departs from the called germline gene at one end, perhaps through a read error. This chain joins TRBV5-4 and TRBJ2-1; TRBD2 aligns across 10 bases. Germline V gives CDR1 SGHNT, CDR2 YYREEE (reference sequence). The CDR3 sequence is 15 residues long. CDR3 sequence (DNA): TGTGCCAGCAGCGTGAGCGGGGGGGCCTACTATGAGCAGTTCTTC. As protein: CASSVSGGAYYEQFF.

The chain couples TRBV5-4 to TRBJ1-2; D is unclear. Trimming pared 1 base from V and 1 base from J, leaving 5 bases between. Germline CDR1 and CDR2: SGHNT and YYREEE (reference sequence). CDR3 length: 13 amino acids. The CDR3 region is CASSLYGNYGYTF. CDR3 sequence (DNA): TGTGCCAGCAGCTTGTACGGTAACTATGGCTACACCTTC.

Details on this clone: Other DNA sequences in this specimen translate into the identical CDR3. The rearrangement joins TRBV3-1 (or the pseudogene TRBV3-2) to TRBJ1-3; possible D gene TRBD1, 5 bases. Germline V gives CDR1 LGHDT, CDR2 YNNKEL (reference sequence). V was cut by 2 bases and J by 1 base, with 6 bases left in between. This CDR3 contains 14 residues. CDR3 region: CASSQSGSGNTIYF. In nucleotides, the CDR3 is TGTGCCAGCAGCCAATCAGGGTCTGGAAACACCATATATTTT.

This sequence joins TRBV12-3 or TRBV12-4 and TRBJ1-6, with TRBD1 as a possible D gene (5 bases). V lost 6 bases, J lost 9 bases, and 9 bases lay in between. CDR3 size: 12 residues. CDR3 region: CASRRQLSPLHF. DNA of the CDR3: TGTGCCAGCAGACGACAGCTTTCACCCCTCCACTTT.

The rearrangement links TRBV11-2 to TRBJ1-3; 8 bases line up with TRBD1. CDR1 is SGHAT and CDR2 is FQNNGV in the germline V gene. The CDR3 has 16 amino acids. The V and J ends lost 5 bases and 3 bases, in that order; junction bases with no gene match: 9. CDR3 bases: TGTGCCAGCAGCCTTCGGACAGGGTCGGGTGGAAACACCATATATTTT. Translated, it gives CASSLRTGSGGNTIYF.

This clone appeared a single time. This chain uses TRBV6-5 with TRBJ2-1; D gene ambiguous. The CDR3 sequence is 11 residues long. Germline V CDR1 and CDR2: MNHEY, SVGAGI. V was pared by 7 bases and J by 12 bases, with 13 bases between. The CDR3 bases are TGTGCCAGCAAGGAGTGGGCTCGGCAGTTCTTC. Translating it yields CASKEWARQFF.

The chain uses TRBV19 and TRBJ1-6; no clear D gene. Trimming pared 4 bases from V and 7 bases from J, leaving 23 bases between. The CDR3 is 18 residues long. Germline CDR1 is LNHDA and CDR2 is SQIVND (reference sequence). CDR3 sequence reads: CASSRGGRNANLNSPLHF. The CDR3 DNA sequence: TGTGCCAGTAGTAGGGGAGGAAGAAACGCGAACCTCAATTCACCCCTCCACTTT.

The V and J genes are TRBV5-1 and TRBJ2-7; D is unclear. Trimming cost V 1 base and J 4 bases, with 9 bases left between them. This CDR3 has 13 amino acids. Germline V gene sequence: CDR1 SGHRS, CDR2 YFSETQ. The CDR3 sequence: CASSLPPSYEQYF. Here the CDR3 DNA reads TGCGCCAGCAGCTTGCCCCCTTCTTACGAGCAGTACTTC.

The chain's CDR3 is CAISESLLQGRDYGYTF. CDR3 nucleotide sequence: TGTGCCATCAGTGAGTCACTACTACAGGGACGGGACTATGGCTACACCTTC. V is TRBV10-3 and J is TRBJ1-2, with a tentative D call TRBD1 (6 bases). CDR1 is ENHRY, CDR2 SYGVKD, per germline. This CDR3 is 17 amino acids long. Trimming cost V 0 bases and J 3 bases, with 17 bases left between them.

This clone was counted between two and nine times. CDR3 protein: CASSPPTGMNTEAFF. In nucleotides, the CDR3 is TGTGCCAGCAGTCCCCCGACAGGGATGAACACTGAAGCTTTCTTT. This chain uses TRBV28 with TRBJ1-1, with 7 bases identical to TRBD1. V gave up 5 bases and J gave up 0 bases; unmatched junction bases: 6. CDR1 and CDR2 from the germline V gene are MDHEN and SYDVKM. CDR3 size: 15 residues. Variable domain in full (rest from reference TRBV28 and TRBJ1-1): DVKVTQSSRYLVKRTGEKVFLECVQDMDHENMFWYRQDPGLGLRLIYFSYDVKMKEKGDIPEGYSVSREKKERFSLILESASTNQTSMYLCASSPPTGMNTEAFFGQGTRLTVV.